This passage covers 26 T cell receptor beta chains from one sample sequenced in a study of blood T cell repertoires in COVID-19. Here immunoSEQ multiplex PCR was the method, and the copy in TCRdb shows in-frame clones only, minus some. Seen here are about 160,000 clones, 85% to 90% observed once, and the top ten hold under 13%. Sequences were obtained from peripheral blood. These receptors came from a woman in her seventies with COVID-19, enrolled during active disease.

V and J are TRBV6-5 and TRBJ2-7; D is undetermined. The CDR3 sequence is 11 residues long. Between the trimmed V and J ends, which lost 3 bases and 6 bases, there was a span of 6 bases. Germline values: CDR1 MNHEY, CDR2 SVGAGI. CDR3 loop: CASSYSGEQYF. CDR3 bases: TGTGCCAGCAGTTATTCAGGCGAGCAGTACTTC.

The rearrangement uses TRBV7-6 and TRBJ2-5; 7 bases match TRBD1. CDR3 length: 14 amino acids. The trim removed 0 bases at V and 2 bases at J, leaving 0 bases unmatched. Germline lookup yields CDR1 SGHVS and CDR2 FNYEAQ. The CDR3 loop is CASSLATGQETQYF. Here the CDR3 DNA reads TGTGCCAGCAGCTTAGCGACAGGGCAAGAGACCCAGTACTTC.

This clone was counted a single time. The CDR3 DNA is TGTGCCAGCAGCTCACAGGGCGCGGGGGGGCTCGCAGATACGCAGTATTTT. This sequence encodes CASSSQGAGGLADTQYF. V usage is TRBV11-2 and J usage is TRBJ2-3, with 9 bases aligning to TRBD2. Trimming removed 4 bases from V and 4 bases from J; junction bases left unmatched: 12. CDR1 SGHAT and CDR2 FQNNGV come from the germline V gene. CDR3 size: 17 residues.

This chain joins TRBV6-1 and TRBJ1-5, with D uncertain. The germline V gene encodes CDR1 MNHNS and CDR2 SASEGT. V was trimmed by 1 base and J by 2 bases, leaving 6 bases between them. The CDR3 is made up of 14 amino acids. The CDR3 sequence is CASSEVGGNQPQHF. CDR3 nucleotides: TGTGCCAGCAGTGAAGTCGGTGGCAATCAGCCCCAGCATTTT.

The chain joins TRBV7-8 to TRBJ2-7, with 10 bases lining up with TRBD1. The length of the CDR3 is 15 residues. The V segment lost 1 base and the J segment 5 bases; nucleotides outside the gene matches: 5. CDR1 is SGHVS and CDR2 is FQNEAQ in the germline V gene. CDR3 protein: CASSLGGQGFHEQYF. The CDR3 bases are TGTGCCAGCAGCTTAGGGGGACAGGGGTTTCACGAGCAGTACTTC. Full variable domain (outside the CDR3, taken from reference TRBV7-8 and TRBJ2-7): GAGVSQSPRYKVAKRGQDVALRCDPISGHVSLFWYQQALGQGPEFLTYFQNEAQLDKSGLPSDRFFAERPEGSVSTLKIQRTQQEDSAVYLCASSLGGQGFHEQYFGPGTRLTVT.

This clone has ten or more counts. The rearrangement joins TRBV3-1 (or the pseudogene TRBV3-2) to TRBJ1-6, with no clear D. Between the trimmed V and J ends, which lost 4 bases and 0 bases, there was a span of 4 bases. Per germline, CDR1 LGHDT and CDR2 YNNKEL (reference sequence). The CDR3 runs 14 residues. CDR3 sequence: CASSPSSYNSPLHF. Written as DNA, the CDR3 is TGTGCCAGCAGCCCCAGCTCCTATAATTCACCCCTCCACTTT.

This chain links TRBV11-3 with TRBJ2-1, with 9 bases that match TRBD2. The CDR3 sequence is 16 residues long. The germline V gene has CDR1 SGHNT and CDR2 YENEEA. The V and J ends lost 5 bases and 5 bases, in that order; junction bases with no gene match: 10. CDR3 sequence (DNA): TGTGCCAGCAGCCCCCGTTCTAGCGGGGTTAACAATGAGCAGTTCTTC. Translation gives CASSPRSSGVNNEQFF.

The CDR3 loop is CASRLQGGGNQPQHF. The CDR3 coding sequence is TGTGCCAGTAGATTACAGGGGGGAGGCAATCAGCCCCAGCATTTT. V and J are TRBV2 and TRBJ1-5; 8 positions match TRBD1. The CDR3 spans 15 residues. V dropped 9 bases and J dropped 2; count of bases not matched to a gene: 9. CDR1 is SNHLY, CDR2 FYNNEI, per germline.

This sequence joins TRBV5-1 and TRBJ2-5, with D hard to call. V lost 1 base and J 4 bases, leaving 5 bases between the germline ends. Looked up from germline, CDR1 is SGHRS and CDR2 is YFSETQ. This CDR3 is 12 amino acids long. The DNA for the CDR3 is TGCGCCAGCAGCTTGTTTAGAGAGACCCAGTACTTC. Amino acids: CASSLFRETQYF.

The chain uses TRBV29-1 and TRBJ1-3, with TRBD1 matching over 12 bases. The CDR3 consists of 15 residues. Germline CDR1 and CDR2: SQVTM and ANQGSEA. V was clipped by 7 bases and J by 4 bases; unmatched bases: 8. The CDR3 region is CSAGQGAQEGNTIYF. The CDR3 DNA reads TGCAGCGCGGGACAGGGGGCACAGGAAGGAAACACCATATATTTT.

The chain uses TRBV19 and TRBJ1-5; 8 bases line up with TRBD1. This CDR3 spans 14 amino acids. CDR1 LNHDA and CDR2 SQIVND come from the germline V gene (reference sequence). Unmatched junction bases numbered 7, after V lost 5 bases and J lost 7 bases. CDR3: CASSSLTGDQPQHF. CDR3 sequence (DNA): TGTGCCAGTAGTTCTTTGACAGGGGACCAGCCCCAGCATTTT.

This clone was observed a single time. The rearrangement joins TRBV9 to TRBJ2-1; D call uncertain. V lost 0 bases, J lost 0 bases, and 16 bases lay in between. The CDR3 is 18 residues long. Germline CDR1 reads SGDLS; CDR2 reads YYNGEE. The CDR3 coding sequence is TGTGCCAGCAGCGTAGGGGCAGGTTTATTGAGCTCCTACAATGAGCAGTTCTTC. Residues: CASSVGAGLLSSYNEQFF.

The table lists this clone with a few counts. The J gene is TRBJ2-7, the V gene TRBV2; the D is unclear. CDR3 size: 11 residues. Germline V lookup: CDR1 SNHLY, CDR2 FYNNEI. V dropped 5 bases and J dropped 1 base, with 3 bases sitting between them. CDR3 DNA sequence: TGTGCCAGCAGTTCATCCTACGAGCAGTACTTC. It encodes CASSSSYEQYF.

V gene TRBV7-9 combines with J gene TRBJ2-2, with 7 bases fitting TRBD2. Trimming removed 1 base from V and 5 bases from J; junction bases left unmatched: 1. This CDR3 has 14 residues. CDR1 and CDR2 from the germline V gene are SEHNR and FQNEAQ (reference sequence). CDR3 nucleotide sequence: TGTGCCAGCAGCTTAGGCGGGGGTACCGGGGAGCTGTTTTTT. It specifies CASSLGGGTGELFF. The full variable domain, rest sourced from reference TRBV7-9 and TRBJ2-2, is DTGVSQNPRHKITKRGQNVTFRCDPISEHNRLYWYRQTLGQGPEFLTYFQNEAQLEKSRLLSDRFSAERPKGSFSTLEIQRTEQGDSAMYLCASSLGGGTGELFFGEGSRLTVL.

The gene calls are TRBV7-9 and TRBJ2-3; D call uncertain. The CDR3 consists of 13 residues. CDR1 is SEHNR and CDR2 is FQNEAQ in the germline V gene (reference sequence). V gave up 2 bases and J gave up 4 bases, with 7 bases separating them. CDR3 protein: CASSLPYADTQYF. The CDR3 DNA reads TGTGCCAGCAGCTTACCCTACGCAGATACGCAGTATTTT.

The chain couples TRBV5-1 to TRBJ2-3, with 9 nucleotides matching TRBD2. J gave up 6 bases and V 2 bases, and 19 bases lay outside the gene matches. Germline V gene lookup returns CDR1 SGHRS and CDR2 YFSETQ. The length of the CDR3 is 19 residues. CDR3 bases: TGCGCCAGCAGCTTTGCCCTGGGGGGACTAGCTCAAAAGGGGGATACGCAGTATTTT. This gives the protein CASSFALGGLAQKGDTQYF.

This clone has a single count. CDR3 sequence (DNA): TGCGCCAGCAGGCAGGGACAGCCGAATTCACCCCTCCACTTT. This sequence encodes CASRQGQPNSPLHF. The rearrangement links TRBV5-1 to TRBJ1-6; 7 bases match TRBD1. The CDR3 consists of 14 residues. Trimming cost V 5 bases and J 7 bases; bases outside gene matches: 6. The germline gives CDR1 SGHRS, CDR2 YFSETQ. Looking up the rest from reference TRBV5-1 and TRBJ1-6 gives the full variable domain: KAGVTQTPRYLIKTRGQQVTLSCSPISGHRSVSWYQQTPGQGLQFLFEYFSETQRNKGNFPGRFSGRQFSNSRSEMNVSTLELGDSALYLCASRQGQPNSPLHFGNGTRLTVT.

The chain carries TRBV28 and TRBJ1-1, with D tentatively TRBD1 (5 bases). The V gene lost 8 bases and the J gene lost 1 base, with 17 bases spanning the gap. There are 15 residues in the CDR3. Per germline, CDR1 MDHEN and CDR2 SYDVKM. The CDR3 spells CASGTPGGTNTEAFF. In DNA, the CDR3 is TGTGCCAGCGGAACCCCGGGGGGAACGAACACTGAAGCTTTCTTT.

The chain couples TRBV7-9 to TRBJ1-2, with 11 bases identical to TRBD1. The V segment lost 3 bases and the J segment 2 bases; nucleotides outside the gene matches: 8. This CDR3 is built from 17 residues. Germline V CDR1 and CDR2: SEHNR, FQNEAQ (reference sequence). The CDR3 nucleotides are TGTGCCAGCAGCTTCGGACAGGGGGCTCGCGGGAACTATGGCTACACCTTC. The encoded protein is CASSFGQGARGNYGYTF.

The CDR3 DNA sequence: TGTGCCAGCAGCCAAGATCGGGGTGAAAAACTGTTTTTT. This codes for CASSQDRGEKLFF. The chain combines TRBV3-1 (or the pseudogene TRBV3-2) with TRBJ1-4; D remains ambiguous. V gave up 0 bases and J gave up 7 bases, with 6 bases separating them. The germline V gene encodes CDR1 LGHDT and CDR2 YNNKEL (reference sequence). The CDR3 runs 13 residues.

The chain employs TRBV11-2 and TRBJ1-2; tentative D call: TRBD1 (5 bases). The germline V gene encodes CDR1 SGHAT and CDR2 FQNNGV. CDR3 length: 13 amino acids. Trimming took 0 bases from V and 8 from J, leaving 10 bases between them. The DNA for the CDR3 is TGTGCCAGCAGCTTAGAAGGGGTAATAGGCTACACCTTC. It specifies CASSLEGVIGYTF.

This sequence joins TRBV5-1 and TRBJ1-2, with TRBD1 matching 9 bases. With 2 bases clipped from V and 3 bases from J, the junction kept 8 bases outside the gene matches. CDR1 is SGHRS, CDR2 YFSETQ, per germline. The CDR3 spans 16 residues. The DNA of the CDR3 is TGCGCCAGCAGCTTAAGCTCGACAGGGGGAGACTATGGCTACACCTTC. Translation: CASSLSSTGGDYGYTF.

DNA for the CDR3: TGTGCCACCAGCAGAGTTCCCGGGACATCAGAGACCCAGTACTTC. This gives the protein CATSRVPGTSETQYF. V and J are TRBV15 and TRBJ2-5; maybe TRBD1 (6 bases). The ends were cut back, 1 base at V and 4 bases at J, with 13 bases in the middle. The CDR3 runs to 15 residues. Germline loops: CDR1 LNHNV, CDR2 YYDKDF (reference sequence).

This chain connects TRBV6-5 to TRBJ1-2; D is undetermined. This CDR3 region has 13 residues. The germline CDR1 and CDR2 sequences are MNHEY and SVGAGI. Trimming took 8 bases from V and 4 from J, leaving 14 bases between them. This CDR3 reads CASLRQTLYGYTF. Here the CDR3 DNA reads TGTGCCAGCCTACGGCAGACTCTCTATGGCTACACCTTC.

The gene calls are TRBV15 and TRBJ2-3; 8 nucleotides align to TRBD1. After removal of 1 base from V and 6 bases from J, the junction contained 6 bases not matched to a gene. Germline V gives CDR1 LNHNV, CDR2 YYDKDF (reference sequence). The length of the CDR3 is 15 residues. Here the CDR3 DNA reads TGTGCCACCAGCAGAGGCCAGGGGGCAGACGATACGCAGTATTTT. As protein: CATSRGQGADDTQYF.

This clone has only one observation. The V and J genes are TRBV6-6 and TRBJ1-4; D perhaps matches TRBD1 (6 bases). CDR1 is MNHNY, CDR2 SVGAGI, per germline (reference sequence). The germline V and J ends were trimmed by 7 bases and 8 bases, with 14 bases remaining between them. The CDR3 is 13 residues long. The CDR3 loop reads CASTYREGEKLFF. Written as DNA, the CDR3 is TGTGCCAGCACCTACAGGGAAGGAGAAAAACTGTTTTTT.